What follows are 16 T cell receptor beta chains derived from one specimen sequenced in a study of early T cells in non-severe SARS-CoV-2 infection. TCRdb independently ran MiXCR on the 5' RACE reads; one entry per CDR3 protein. The sample has about 86,000 distinct CDR3 sequences; under 15% are singletons. The material sequenced was whole blood. Every receptor here comes from an adult who was a healthcare worker with PCR-confirmed SARS-CoV-2 infection or an uninfected control (not recorded which).

The gene calls are TRBV30 and TRBJ2-1; the D is unclear. Per the germline V gene, CDR1 is GTSNPN and CDR2 is SVGIG (reference sequence). V gave up 1 base and J gave up 4 bases, with 8 bases separating them. This CDR3 region has 13 residues. In DNA, the CDR3 is TGTGCCTGGAGTGGGTCCGTGTACAATGAGCAGTTCTTC. Translation: CAWSGSVYNEQFF.

Details on this clonotype: Possible read error: a much larger clone is one base away. The CDR3: CASSLGLAGVLSYEQYF. In DNA form, the CDR3 reads TGTGCCAGCAGCTTAGGACTAGCGGGAGTCTTATCCTACGAGCAGTACTTC. V and J are TRBV5-6 and TRBJ2-7; 13 bases fit TRBD2. The ends lost 2 bases at V and 1 base at J; junction bases unmatched: 6. CDR3 length equals 17 residues. Germline V CDR1 and CDR2: SGHDT, YYEEEE.

This clonotype was observed a few times. The gene calls are TRBV28 and TRBJ2-7, with 13 bases identical to TRBD2. The junction had 4 bases not matched to a gene; V was cut back by 6 bases and J by 2 bases. Germline V gene lookup returns CDR1 MDHEN and CDR2 SYDVKM. The CDR3 is 15 amino acids. The CDR3 sequence is CASSRGTSGTYEQYF. In DNA, the CDR3 is TGTGCCAGCAGCCGAGGGACTAGCGGGACCTACGAGCAGTACTTC.

The CDR3 region is CSARTRSNQPQHF. The CDR3 nucleotides read TGCAGTGCCAGGACGCGAAGCAATCAGCCCCAGCATTTT. This sequence joins TRBV20-1 and TRBJ1-5; unclear D gene. The CDR3 runs 13 residues. V was shortened by 6 bases and J by 1 base, with 10 bases between the two germline ends. Germline V gene data show CDR1 as DFQATT and CDR2 as SNEGSKA (reference sequence).

This clonotype has more than one count but fewer than ten. The chain carries TRBV1 and TRBJ2-3; TRBD2 is taken as the D call from the table, unchecked against the DNA. TRBV1 is classified as a pseudogene. CDR3 length equals 16 residues. CDR3 sequence reads: CTSSLLLAGAEDTQYF. As DNA, the CDR3 is TGCACCAGCAGTCTTCTCCTAGCGGGAGCGGAAGATACGCAGTATTTT.

This clonotype was recorded at least ten times. The CDR3 spells CASSYTPGTRGDTQYF. The CDR3 bases are TGTGCCAGCAGTTACACCCCTGGGACTAGGGGAGATACGCAGTATTTT. This chain joins TRBV6-2 or TRBV6-3 and TRBJ2-3, with TRBD2 identical over 8 bases. V shed 2 bases and J 5 bases; nucleotides not matched to a gene: 9. The CDR3 loop spans 16 amino acids. Germline CDR1 and CDR2: MNHEY and SVGEGT.

The chain uses TRBV4-1 and TRBJ2-7, with D tentatively TRBD1 or TRBD2 (5 bases each). The CDR3 has 12 amino acids. V was shortened by 8 bases and J by 4 bases, with 12 bases between the two germline ends. From germline, CDR1 is MGHRA and CDR2 YSYEKL. The CDR3 loop reads CASGGDPYEQYF. The CDR3 DNA sequence: TGCGCCAGCGGGGGAGACCCGTACGAGCAGTACTTC.

This clonotype was recorded many times. The V gene is TRBV7-2, the J gene TRBJ2-7, with TRBD2 matching over 9 bases. The germline V gene encodes CDR1 SGHTA and CDR2 FQGNSA. The CDR3 spans 14 residues. V shed 5 bases and J 4 bases; nucleotides not matched to a gene: 6. The CDR3 reads CASSPGLAGYEQYF. CDR3 in DNA: TGTGCCAGCAGCCCAGGGCTAGCGGGGTACGAGCAGTACTTC. The full variable domain, completed using reference TRBV7-2 and TRBJ2-7, is GAGVSQSPSNKVTEKGKDVELRCDPISGHTALYWYRQSLGQGLEFLIYFQGNSAPDKSGLPSDRFSAERTGGSVSTLTIQRTQQEDSAVYLCASSPGLAGYEQYFGPGTRLTVT.

The chain couples TRBV4-1 to TRBJ1-2; 7 positions agree with TRBD1. V was clipped by 1 base and J by 0 bases; unmatched bases: 2. CDR3 length: 15 amino acids. CDR1 is MGHRA, CDR2 YSYEKL, per germline. CDR3 sequence (DNA): TGCGCCAGCAGCCAAGGACAGGGTTCTAACTATGGCTACACCTTC. Translating it yields CASSQGQGSNYGYTF.

Ten or more counts support this clonotype. The rearrangement links TRBV20-1 to TRBJ1-5; D is perhaps TRBD1 (6 bases). V lost 5 bases to trimming and J lost 0 bases, with 17 bases between them. The length of the CDR3 is 16 residues. The germline CDR1 and CDR2 sequences are DFQATT and SNEGSKA (reference sequence). The CDR3 here is CSASPGADLSNQPQHF. In DNA, the CDR3 is TGCAGTGCTTCCCCGGGGGCAGATCTTAGCAATCAGCCCCAGCATTTT.

V gene TRBV14 combines with J gene TRBJ1-2; 8 bases map to TRBD1. CDR3 size: 15 residues. J was trimmed by 6 bases and V by 4 bases; bases with no gene match: 10. Germline CDR1 reads SGHDN; CDR2 reads FVKESK. CDR3 sequence (DNA): TGTGCCAGCAGCCCTCGGACAGGGCGGAGGCATGGCTACACCTTC. As protein: CASSPRTGRRHGYTF.

This clonotype has ten or more counts. This sequence joins TRBV6-1 and TRBJ1-3; D possibly corresponds to TRBD1 (6 bases). Deletions cut 7 bases from V and 4 bases from J, with 17 bases between. This CDR3 comprises 15 residues. The germline V gene encodes CDR1 MNHNS and CDR2 SASEGT. As DNA, the CDR3 is TGTGCCAGCACCCAGGACAGCGTCGAAGGAAACACCATATATTTT. It yields the protein CASTQDSVEGNTIYF.

This clonotype turned up a few times. CDR3 in DNA: TGTGCCAGCAGTTTTCCTAGCGGTGAGCAGTTCTTC. Its protein product is CASSFPSGEQFF. The rearrangement uses TRBV6-2 or TRBV6-3 and TRBJ2-1; 7 bases map to TRBD2. This CDR3 region has 12 residues. Germline V gene sequence: CDR1 MNHEY, CDR2 SVGEGT. V gave up 4 bases and J gave up 9 bases; unmatched junction bases: 3.

The CDR3 region is CASSSRLGYTF. CDR3 coding DNA: TGTGCCAGCAGCTCCCGACTGGGCTACACCTTC. The rearrangement joins TRBV9 to TRBJ1-2; D unclear. V was trimmed by 4 bases and J by 8 bases, leaving 9 bases between them. CDR1 SGDLS and CDR2 YYNGEE come from the germline V gene. This CDR3 comprises 11 residues. The whole variable domain, filled in from reference TRBV9 and TRBJ1-2, reads DSGVTQTPKHLITATGQRVTLRCSPRSGDLSVYWYQQSLDQGLQFLIQYYNGEERAKGNILERFSAQQFPDLHSELNLSSLELGDSALYFCASSSRLGYTFGSGTRLTVV.

V and J are TRBV15 and TRBJ2-4; tentatively, D is TRBD1 or TRBD2 (6 bases each). CDR3 length: 16 residues. Germline CDR1 LNHNV, CDR2 YYDKDF (reference sequence). V was shortened by 2 bases and J by 7 bases, with 18 bases between the two germline ends. The CDR3 region has the DNA TGTGCCACCAGCAGATCAACCGGTGGGGGGCGGAACATTCAGTACTTC. Its translation: CATSRSTGGGRNIQYF.

The chain recombines TRBV20-1 with TRBJ1-5; 7 nucleotides match TRBD1. With V trimmed by 1 base and J by 6 bases, 6 bases remained unmatched. The CDR3 length is 14 residues. Germline V gene data show CDR1 as DFQATT and CDR2 as SNEGSKA (reference sequence). The CDR3 sequence: CSARGDSGFQPQHF. The CDR3 region has the DNA TGCAGTGCTAGAGGGGACAGCGGTTTTCAGCCCCAGCATTTT.